The T cell receptor beta chain under discussion was sequenced for a study of shared clonotypes between healthy human individuals. General study points: Few donors limited the genetic and exposure-history diversity represented. Naive CD4 clonotypes were shared across a handful of donors at around 5.4%. Rarefaction showed that sequencing of sorted subsets was incomplete (despite large depth).

The authors divided CD4+ cells into CD45RA+ naive and CD45RA-negative memory subsets. The CDR3 contains 13 residues. The ends were cut back, 2 bases at V and 2 bases at J, with 8 bases in the middle. Germline V gene sequence: CDR1 SGHRS, CDR2 YFSETQ. Sequenced by immunoSEQ multiplex PCR; TCRdb stores in-frame clones only, minus some. The sample includes some 2.3 million clones, over 90% seen only once; the top ten take 0.35% to 0.5%. Comment on this clone: Its antigen is as yet unknown. Other DNA sequences in the same sample also yield this CDR3.

The sample consisted of naive CD4+ T cells from PBMCs. Subset described: CD45RA+ positively selected. The chain recombines TRBV5-1 with TRBJ2-7; D is perhaps TRBD1 (5 bases). The sequence was obtained from a man younger than 30 in good health. Some clones in this sample may be carry-over from other donors' samples. The CDR3 DNA reads TGCGCCAGCAGCTTAGAACAGGCCTACGAGCAGTACTTC. This translates into CASSLEQAYEQYF.